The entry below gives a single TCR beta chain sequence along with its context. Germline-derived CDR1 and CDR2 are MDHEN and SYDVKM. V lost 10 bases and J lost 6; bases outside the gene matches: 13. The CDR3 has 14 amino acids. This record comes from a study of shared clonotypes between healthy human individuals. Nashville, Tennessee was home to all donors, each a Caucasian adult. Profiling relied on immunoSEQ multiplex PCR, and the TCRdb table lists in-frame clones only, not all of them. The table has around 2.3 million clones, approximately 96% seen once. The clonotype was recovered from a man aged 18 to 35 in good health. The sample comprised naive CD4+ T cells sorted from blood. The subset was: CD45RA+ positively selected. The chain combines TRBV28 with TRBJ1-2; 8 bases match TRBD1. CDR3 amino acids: CATVQGGRDHGYTF. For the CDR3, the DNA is TGTGCCACCGTACAGGGGGGGCGAGATCATGGCTACACCTTC.